This paragraph reports one TCR beta chain. The sample belongs to a study of blood T cell repertoires in COVID-19. While infection was still active, Seattle patients were enrolled and then followed longitudinally. The CDR3 has 14 amino acids. Germline CDR1 reads MNHEY; CDR2 reads SVGAGI. The V and J ends lost 6 bases and 4 bases respectively, with 13 bases between them. In the original workflow: Amplification from reference gene primers served as the basis for estimated nucleated cell counts. The protocol was immunoSEQ multiplex PCR, while the TCRdb copy is restricted to in-frame clones and leaves out a portion. Clone size and the V and J calls come from that table; the DNA yielded D and trimming. Of approximately 300,000 clones in the sample, roughly 88% are singletons; the top ten hold 0.85% to 0.9%.

The TCR comes from a human donor with COVID-19, enrolled during active disease. The donor label of this sample is uncertain. Sequenced sample: peripheral blood. V usage is TRBV6-5 and J usage is TRBJ2-1, with D maybe TRBD2 (5 bases). In DNA form, the CDR3 reads TGTGCCAGCAGGACTACTCAAGATTACAATGAGCAGTTCTTC. The encoded protein is CASRTTQDYNEQFF.